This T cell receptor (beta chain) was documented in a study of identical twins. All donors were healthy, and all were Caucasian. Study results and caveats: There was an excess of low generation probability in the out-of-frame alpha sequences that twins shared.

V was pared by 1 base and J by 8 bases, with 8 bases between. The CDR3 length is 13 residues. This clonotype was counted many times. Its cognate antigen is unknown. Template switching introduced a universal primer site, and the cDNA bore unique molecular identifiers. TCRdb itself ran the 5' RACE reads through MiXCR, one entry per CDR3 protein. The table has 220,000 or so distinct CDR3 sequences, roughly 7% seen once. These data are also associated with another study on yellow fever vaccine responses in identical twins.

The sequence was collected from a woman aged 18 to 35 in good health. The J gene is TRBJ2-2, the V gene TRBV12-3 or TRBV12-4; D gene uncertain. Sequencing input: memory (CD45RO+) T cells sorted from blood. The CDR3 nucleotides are TGTGCCAGCAGTTTAGAAGCAAAAGGGGAGCTGTTTTTT. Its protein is CASSLEAKGELFF.